This record concerns one TCR beta chain sequence. What it binds is not known. Sequenced by immunoSEQ multiplex PCR; TCRdb stores in-frame clones only, minus some. The sample records some 120,000 clones, about 86% being singletons. Per germline, CDR1 SGHTA and CDR2 FQGNSA. This CDR3 contains 17 residues. V gave up 4 bases and J gave up 1 base; unmatched junction bases: 10. This record comes from a study of T cell responses to AZD1222 COVID-19 vaccine. Overall study context: Second-dose timings of about 4 or about 12 weeks were pooled. Notes on the study in general: Spike-specific TCR repertoires showed rising breadth and depth after two AZD1222 doses. Among the donors, most were white British and more were female, and clonal diversity was possibly underestimated.

The chain couples TRBV7-2 to TRBJ2-3; 8 positions match TRBD1. Material: peripheral blood, obtained on day 0 of AZD1222 vaccination. The TCR originated in an adult in good health. CDR3 sequence: CASSSQGGTGGTDTQYF. The CDR3 DNA sequence: TGTGCCAGCAGCTCTCAAGGGGGGACAGGAGGCACAGATACGCAGTATTTT. Using reference TRBV7-2 and TRBJ2-3 for the parts outside the CDR3, the full variable domain is GAGVSQSPSNKVTEKGKDVELRCDPISGHTALYWYRQSLGQGLEFLIYFQGNSAPDKSGLPSDRFSAERTGGSVSTLTIQRTQQEDSAVYLCASSSQGGTGGTDTQYFGPGTRLTVL.